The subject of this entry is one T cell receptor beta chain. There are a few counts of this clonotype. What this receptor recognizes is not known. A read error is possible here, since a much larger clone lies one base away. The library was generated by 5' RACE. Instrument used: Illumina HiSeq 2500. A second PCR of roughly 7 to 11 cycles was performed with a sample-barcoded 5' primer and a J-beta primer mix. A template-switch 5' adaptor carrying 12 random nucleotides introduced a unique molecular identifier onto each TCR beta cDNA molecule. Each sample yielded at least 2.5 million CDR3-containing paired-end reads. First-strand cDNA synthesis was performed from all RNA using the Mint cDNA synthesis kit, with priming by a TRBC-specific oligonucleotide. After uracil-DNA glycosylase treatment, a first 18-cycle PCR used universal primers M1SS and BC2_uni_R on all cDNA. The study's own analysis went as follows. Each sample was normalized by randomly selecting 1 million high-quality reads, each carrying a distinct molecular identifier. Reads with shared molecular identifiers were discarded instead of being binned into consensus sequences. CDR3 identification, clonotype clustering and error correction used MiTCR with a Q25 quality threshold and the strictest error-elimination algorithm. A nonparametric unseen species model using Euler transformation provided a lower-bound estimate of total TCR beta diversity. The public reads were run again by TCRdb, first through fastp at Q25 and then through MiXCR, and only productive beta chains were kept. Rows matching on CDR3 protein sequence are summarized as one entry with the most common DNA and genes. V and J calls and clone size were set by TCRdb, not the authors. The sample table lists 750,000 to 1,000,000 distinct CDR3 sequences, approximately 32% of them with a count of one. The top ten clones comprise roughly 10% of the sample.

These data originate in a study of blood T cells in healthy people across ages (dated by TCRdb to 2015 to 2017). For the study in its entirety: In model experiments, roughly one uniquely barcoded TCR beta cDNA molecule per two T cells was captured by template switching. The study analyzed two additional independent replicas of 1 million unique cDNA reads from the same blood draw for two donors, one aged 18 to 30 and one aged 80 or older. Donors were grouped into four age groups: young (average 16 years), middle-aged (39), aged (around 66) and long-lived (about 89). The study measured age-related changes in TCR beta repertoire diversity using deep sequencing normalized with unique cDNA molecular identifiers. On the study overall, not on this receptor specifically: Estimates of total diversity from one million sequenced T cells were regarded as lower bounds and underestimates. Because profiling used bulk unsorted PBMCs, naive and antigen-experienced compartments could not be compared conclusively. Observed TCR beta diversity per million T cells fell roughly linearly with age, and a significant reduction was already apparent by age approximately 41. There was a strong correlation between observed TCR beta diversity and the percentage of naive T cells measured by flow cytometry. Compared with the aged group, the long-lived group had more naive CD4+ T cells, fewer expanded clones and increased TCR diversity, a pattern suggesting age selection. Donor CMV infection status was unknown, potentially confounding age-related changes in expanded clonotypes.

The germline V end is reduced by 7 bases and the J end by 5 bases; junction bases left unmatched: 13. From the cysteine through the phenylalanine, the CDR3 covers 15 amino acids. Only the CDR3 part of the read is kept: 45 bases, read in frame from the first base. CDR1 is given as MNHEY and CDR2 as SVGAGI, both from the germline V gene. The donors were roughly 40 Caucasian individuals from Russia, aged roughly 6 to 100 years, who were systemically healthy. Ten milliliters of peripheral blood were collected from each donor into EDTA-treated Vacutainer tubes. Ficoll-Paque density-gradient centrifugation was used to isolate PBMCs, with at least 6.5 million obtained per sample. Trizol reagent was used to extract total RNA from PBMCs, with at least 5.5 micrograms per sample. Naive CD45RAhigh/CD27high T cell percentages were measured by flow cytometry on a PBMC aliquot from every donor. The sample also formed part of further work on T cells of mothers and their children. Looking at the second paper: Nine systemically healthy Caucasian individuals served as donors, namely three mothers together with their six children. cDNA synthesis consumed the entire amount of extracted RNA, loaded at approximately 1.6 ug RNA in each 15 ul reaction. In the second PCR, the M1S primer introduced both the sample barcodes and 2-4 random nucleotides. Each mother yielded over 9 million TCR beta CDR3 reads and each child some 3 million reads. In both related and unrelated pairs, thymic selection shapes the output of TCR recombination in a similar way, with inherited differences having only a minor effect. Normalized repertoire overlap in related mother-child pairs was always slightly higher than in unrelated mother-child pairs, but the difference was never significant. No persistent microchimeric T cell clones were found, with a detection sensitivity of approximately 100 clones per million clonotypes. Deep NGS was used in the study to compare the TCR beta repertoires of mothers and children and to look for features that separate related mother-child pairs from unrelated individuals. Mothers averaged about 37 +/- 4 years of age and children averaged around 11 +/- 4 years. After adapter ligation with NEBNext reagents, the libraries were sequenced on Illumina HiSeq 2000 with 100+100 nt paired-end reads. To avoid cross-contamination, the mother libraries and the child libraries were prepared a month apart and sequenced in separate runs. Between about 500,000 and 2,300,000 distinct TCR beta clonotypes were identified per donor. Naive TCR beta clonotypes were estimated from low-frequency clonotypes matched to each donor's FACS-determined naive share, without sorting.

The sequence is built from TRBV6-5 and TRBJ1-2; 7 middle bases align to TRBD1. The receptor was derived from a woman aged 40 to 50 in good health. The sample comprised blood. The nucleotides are TGTGCCAGCACCAAGACAGGGCTGGAGAGATATGGCTACACCTTC. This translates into CASTKTGLERYGYTF.